Detailed here is one TCR beta chain. Its antigen remains unknown. PCR used 60 Vbeta primers and 13 Jbeta primers. Clones were read by immunoSEQ multiplex PCR, and TCRdb kept only the in-frame ones, dropping some. Altogether roughly 150,000 clones are present, 82% being singletons, with the ten largest covering around 6.6%. The sample belongs to a study of cytomegalovirus exposure and HLA in healthy donors. Whole-study results and caveats: Analysis performed later showed TCR beta chains linked to HLA being more clonally expanded than equally common others. Many donors shared some public TCRs, even though most TCR sequences were rare.

This TCR was recovered from a woman aged 45-65 years in good health and CMV-seropositive. Sequencing was performed on PBMCs.

CDR3 bases: TGTGCCAGCAGCTTAGAACCTGGTTCTAGCGGGGGGATCTCCTACGAGCAGTACTTC. It yields the protein CASSLEPGSSGGISYEQYF. This chain joins TRBV7-9 and TRBJ2-7; 11 nucleotides match TRBD2. V was pared by 1 base and J by 0 bases, with 11 bases of the junction left unmatched. This CDR3 is 19 amino acids long. Germline CDR1 is SEHNR and CDR2 is FQNEAQ (reference sequence).